One sample yielded the 17 T cell receptor beta chains listed below, sequenced in a study of PD-1 blockade in classical Hodgkin lymphoma. The time point: cycle 4 day 1 (C4D1), after about 6 weeks of nivolumab. Relapse was seen in all patients after autologous stem cell transplantation, and brentuximab vedotin exposure was variable. Sequencing used immunoSEQ multiplex PCR; TCRdb keeps in-frame clones, though not all of them. The table records under 50,000 clones, 66% of them present only once. The specimen comprised peripheral blood mononuclear cells (PBMCs), sampled before the fourth cycle of nivolumab. Receptors originate from a human donor with classical Hodgkin lymphoma.

This clone appeared many times. Within the sample, other DNA sequences also encode this same CDR3. The chain is built from TRBV18 and TRBJ1-2, with D perhaps TRBD1 (6 bases). Between the trimmed V and J ends, which lost 6 bases and 2 bases, there was a span of 10 bases. The CDR3 runs 13 residues. From germline, CDR1 is KGHSH and CDR2 LQKENI. In DNA form, the CDR3 reads TGTGCCAGCTCCCCTACAGGGAACTATGGCTACACCTTC. It encodes CASSPTGNYGYTF.

This clone has a single count. The chain recombines TRBV23-1 with TRBJ2-7; no definite D call. TRBV23-1 is an ORF, and what it does is uncertain. This CDR3 has 13 amino acids. V shed 2 bases and J shed 3 bases, with 8 bases lying between them. CDR3 loop: CASSQKKFYEQYF. Here the CDR3 DNA reads TGCGCCAGCAGTCAAAAAAAATTCTACGAGCAGTACTTC.

On this clone itself: Other nucleotide sequences in the sample specify the same CDR3. The rearrangement uses TRBV6-5 and TRBJ1-1; weak D call: TRBD1 (5 bases). The germline gives CDR1 MNHEY, CDR2 SVGAGI. Trimming shortened V by 2 bases and J by 5 bases, and 9 bases separated the two germline ends. The CDR3 runs 13 residues. The CDR3 DNA reads as TGTGCCAGCAGTTACGGTCGGGGGACTGAAGCTTTCTTT. Translation: CASSYGRGTEAFF.

Judged by abundance, this clone is medium-sized. The chain couples TRBV6-4 to TRBJ1-2; D uncertain. Trimming stripped 2 bases from V and 7 bases from J, with 14 bases between. This CDR3 has 14 amino acids. Germline lookup yields CDR1 MRHNA and CDR2 SNTAGT. In DNA, the CDR3 is TGTGCCAGCAGTGACCTCCCTAAAGTCGGTGGCTACACCTTC. This encodes CASSDLPKVGGYTF.

V is TRBV6-5 and J is TRBJ1-5; tentatively, D is TRBD1 (6 bases). Trimming removed 6 bases at V and 4 bases at J, with 10 bases between. Germline V gene sequence: CDR1 MNHEY, CDR2 SVGAGI. CDR3 size: 13 residues. The CDR3 region has the DNA TGTGCCAGCAGCGGACAGAAGAATCAGCCCCAGCATTTT. Its translation is CASSGQKNQPQHF.

This clone has only one observation. The chain is built from TRBV19 and TRBJ1-5; D might be TRBD1 (5 bases). CDR1 is LNHDA, CDR2 SQIVND, per germline (reference sequence). V lost 3 bases to trimming and J lost 4 bases, with 13 bases between them. The CDR3 is made up of 15 amino acids. CDR3 DNA: TGTGCCAGTAGTATTTATTGGACACCGAATCAGCCCCAGCATTTT. As protein: CASSIYWTPNQPQHF.

This chain links TRBV5-1 with TRBJ1-5; D not certain. The CDR3 has 13 amino acids. The V gene lost 0 bases and the J gene lost 0 bases, with 1 base spanning the gap. CDR1 is SGHRS and CDR2 is YFSETQ in the germline V gene. CDR3 sequence reads: CASSLGSNQPQHF. As DNA, the CDR3 is TGCGCCAGCAGCTTGGGTAGCAATCAGCCCCAGCATTTT.

The chain recombines TRBV6-5 with TRBJ1-2; TRBD1 is a possible D gene (6 bases). V lost 0 bases to trimming and J lost 2 bases, with 10 bases between them. The CDR3 covers 15 residues. Germline V lookup: CDR1 MNHEY, CDR2 SVGAGI. CDR3 protein: CASSYSPQGNYGYTF. CDR3 bases: TGTGCCAGCAGTTACTCCCCCCAGGGGAACTATGGCTACACCTTC.

The J gene is TRBJ2-3, the V gene TRBV7-2; 9 bases align to TRBD1. V shed 5 bases, J shed 5 bases, and the junction held 8 bases outside the gene matches. Germline V CDR1 and CDR2: SGHTA, FQGNSA. CDR3 size: 15 residues. This chain's CDR3 is CASSLGDRVGDTQYF. The CDR3 DNA reads TGTGCCAGCAGCCTAGGGGACAGGGTTGGAGATACGCAGTATTTT.

This clone occurred once. The genes are TRBV14 and TRBJ2-5; the match to TRBD1 covers 12 bases. Looked up from germline, CDR1 is SGHDN and CDR2 is FVKESK. V lost 6 bases to trimming and J lost 5 bases; unmatched junction nucleotides: 7. The CDR3 has 15 amino acids. CDR3 residues: CASSRGDRGLETQYF. CDR3 sequence (DNA): TGTGCCAGCAGTCGCGGGGACAGGGGGCTGGAGACCCAGTACTTC.

The chain carries TRBV28 and TRBJ2-3; TRBD2 is a possible D gene (5 bases). The V end was cut by 3 bases, the J end by 1 base, with 11 bases between. The CDR3 has 15 amino acids. The germline V gene encodes CDR1 MDHEN and CDR2 SYDVKM. The CDR3 spells CASSFAGVGTDTQYF. The CDR3 coding sequence is TGTGCCAGCAGTTTCGCCGGGGTGGGCACAGATACGCAGTATTTT. The entire variable domain, with the rest obtained from reference TRBV28 and TRBJ2-3, is as follows: DVKVTQSSRYLVKRTGEKVFLECVQDMDHENMFWYRQDPGLGLRLIYFSYDVKMKEKGDIPEGYSVSREKKERFSLILESASTNQTSMYLCASSFAGVGTDTQYFGPGTRLTVL.

By share, this clone counts as medium-sized. The chain links TRBV20-1 to TRBJ1-3; D not certain. The CDR3 contains 11 residues. Deletions cut 6 bases from V and 1 base from J, with 4 bases between. Per germline, CDR1 DFQATT and CDR2 SNEGSKA (reference sequence). CDR3 sequence (DNA): TGCAGTGCGCCATCTGGAAACACCATATATTTT. It codes for CSAPSGNTIYF.

This chain uses TRBV10-3 with TRBJ2-3; D is unclear. The CDR3 is made up of 14 amino acids. From germline, CDR1 is ENHRY and CDR2 SYGVKD. The germline V and J ends were trimmed by 5 bases and 0 bases, with 9 bases remaining between them. The CDR3 region is CAISSRASTDTQYF. Here the CDR3 DNA reads TGTGCCATCAGTTCTCGGGCCAGCACAGATACGCAGTATTTT.

This clone showed up just a few times. The chain uses TRBV5-1 and TRBJ2-5; 7 nucleotides match TRBD1. The J segment lost 4 bases and the V segment lost 4 bases, leaving 10 bases of the junction unmatched. This CDR3 has 15 amino acids. Germline V lookup: CDR1 SGHRS, CDR2 YFSETQ. CDR3 sequence: CASSQGGANVETQYF. The CDR3 DNA reads as TGCGCCAGCAGCCAAGGGGGCGCAAATGTAGAGACCCAGTACTTC. The entire variable domain, with the rest obtained from reference TRBV5-1 and TRBJ2-5, is as follows: KAGVTQTPRYLIKTRGQQVTLSCSPISGHRSVSWYQQTPGQGLQFLFEYFSETQRNKGNFPGRFSGRQFSNSRSEMNVSTLELGDSALYLCASSQGGANVETQYFGPGTRLLVL.

The chain couples TRBV5-6 to TRBJ1-3; possible D gene TRBD1, 5 bases. The length of the CDR3 is 14 residues. Deletions cut 4 bases from V and 3 bases from J, with 11 bases between. CDR1 SGHDT and CDR2 YYEEEE come from the germline V gene. The CDR3 DNA reads as TGTGCCAGCAGCGGTCGGGGGTATGGAAACACCATATATTTT. It yields the protein CASSGRGYGNTIYF.

The rearrangement uses TRBV30 and TRBJ2-2; D remains unclear. Trimming pared 3 bases from V and 4 bases from J, leaving 9 bases between. Looked up from germline, CDR1 is GTSNPN and CDR2 is SVGIG (reference sequence). CDR3 length equals 13 residues. The CDR3 loop reads CAWSLRVTGELFF. Here the CDR3 DNA reads TGTGCCTGGAGCCTTAGGGTCACCGGGGAGCTGTTTTTT.

The chain has TRBV29-1 and TRBJ1-3, with 7 positions matching TRBD1. Germline CDR1 reads SQVTM; CDR2 reads ANQGSEA. J was trimmed by 4 bases and V by 0 bases; bases with no gene match: 6. There are 15 residues in the CDR3. The DNA of the CDR3 is TGCAGCGTTGAAGATCAGGGGACAGCAGGAAACACCATATATTTT. It is translated as CSVEDQGTAGNTIYF.